This entry lists 4 T cell receptor beta chains sequenced from one sample in a study of radiation and T cells in renal cell carcinoma. Profiled with immunoSEQ multiplex PCR; TCRdb holds only in-frame clones, not every one. The table lists about 59,000 clones, 65% to 80% of them singletons, with under 7.5% in the top ten. The time point is: baseline pretreatment blood. This sample's treatment: 15 Gy SBRT to primary tumor, nephrectomy 4 weeks later. The sequenced sample was blood, obtained from a patient whose treatment included radiotherapy and nephrectomy. These receptors were obtained from a man in his sixties with renal cell carcinoma.

This chain uses TRBV7-9 with TRBJ2-7, with TRBD1 identical over 7 bases. The trim removed 5 bases at V and 7 bases at J, leaving 8 bases unmatched. CDR3 size: 13 residues. Germline V CDR1 and CDR2: SEHNR, FQNEAQ (reference sequence). The CDR3 protein is CASSESQGSEQYF. The CDR3 DNA reads TGTGCCAGCAGCGAATCACAGGGGAGTGAGCAGTACTTC.

The rearrangement joins TRBV5-1 to TRBJ1-1; D might be TRBD1 (5 bases). Trimming removed 4 bases from V and 4 bases from J, with 11 bases in between. The length of the CDR3 is 13 residues. The germline gives CDR1 SGHRS, CDR2 YFSETQ. CDR3 nucleotides: TGCGCCAGCAGCGCTGGGGGAGGCACTGAAGCTTTCTTT. It translates to CASSAGGGTEAFF. The full variable domain, rest sourced from reference TRBV5-1 and TRBJ1-1, is KAGVTQTPRYLIKTRGQQVTLSCSPISGHRSVSWYQQTPGQGLQFLFEYFSETQRNKGNFPGRFSGRQFSNSRSEMNVSTLELGDSALYLCASSAGGGTEAFFGQGTRLTVV.

The chain links TRBV29-1 to TRBJ2-1; 7 positions agree with TRBD1. Germline CDR1 SQVTM, CDR2 ANQGSEA. The CDR3 has 16 amino acids. The CDR3: CSLGEGATFSYNEQFF. The CDR3 DNA is TGCAGTCTCGGAGAGGGGGCTACCTTCTCCTACAATGAGCAGTTCTTC.

V is TRBV11-3 and J is TRBJ2-5; D is uncertain. Germline loops: CDR1 SGHNT, CDR2 YENEEA. Trimming shortened V by 6 bases and J by 0 bases, and 17 bases separated the two germline ends. There are 16 residues in the CDR3. Here the CDR3 DNA reads TGTGCCAGCAGTCGCCCCCTTCTGGCGGACCAAGAGACCCAGTACTTC. This gives the protein CASSRPLLADQETQYF.